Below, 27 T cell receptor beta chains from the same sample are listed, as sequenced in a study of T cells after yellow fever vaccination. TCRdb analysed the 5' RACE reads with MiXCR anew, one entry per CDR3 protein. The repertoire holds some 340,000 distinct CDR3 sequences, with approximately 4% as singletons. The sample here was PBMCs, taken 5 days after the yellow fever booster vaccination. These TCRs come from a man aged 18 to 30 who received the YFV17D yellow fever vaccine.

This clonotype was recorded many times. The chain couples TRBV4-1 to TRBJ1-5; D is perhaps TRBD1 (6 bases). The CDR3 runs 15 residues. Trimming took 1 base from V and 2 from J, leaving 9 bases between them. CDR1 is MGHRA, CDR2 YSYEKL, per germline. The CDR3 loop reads CASSQAQGGNQPQHF. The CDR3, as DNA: TGCGCCAGCAGCCAAGCACAGGGAGGCAATCAGCCCCAGCATTTT.

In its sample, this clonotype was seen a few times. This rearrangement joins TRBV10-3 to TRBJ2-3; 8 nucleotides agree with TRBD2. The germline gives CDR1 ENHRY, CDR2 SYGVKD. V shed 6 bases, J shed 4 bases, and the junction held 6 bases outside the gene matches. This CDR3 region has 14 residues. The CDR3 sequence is CAISNGGAPDTQYF. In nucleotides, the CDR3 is TGTGCCATCAGCAACGGGGGGGCCCCAGATACGCAGTATTTT.

The CDR3: CASSEFGTGSGYTF. CDR3 nucleotide sequence: TGTGCCAGCAGTGAATTCGGGACAGGGTCTGGCTACACCTTC. This sequence joins TRBV2 and TRBJ1-2, with 9 bases that match TRBD1. The CDR3 runs 14 residues. V shed 2 bases, J shed 7 bases, and the junction held 5 bases outside the gene matches. Germline-derived CDR1 and CDR2 are SNHLY and FYNNEI.

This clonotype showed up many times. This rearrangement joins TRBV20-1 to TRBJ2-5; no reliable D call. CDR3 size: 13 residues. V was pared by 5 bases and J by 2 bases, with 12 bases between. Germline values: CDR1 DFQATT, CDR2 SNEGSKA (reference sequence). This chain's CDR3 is CSALGPDQETQYF. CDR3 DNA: TGCAGTGCTCTAGGACCAGATCAAGAGACCCAGTACTTC.

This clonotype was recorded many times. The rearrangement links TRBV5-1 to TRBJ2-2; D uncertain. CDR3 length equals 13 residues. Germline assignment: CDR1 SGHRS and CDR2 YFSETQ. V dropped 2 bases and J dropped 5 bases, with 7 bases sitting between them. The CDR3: CASSFQPTGELFF. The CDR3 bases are TGCGCCAGCAGCTTTCAGCCTACCGGGGAGCTGTTTTTT.

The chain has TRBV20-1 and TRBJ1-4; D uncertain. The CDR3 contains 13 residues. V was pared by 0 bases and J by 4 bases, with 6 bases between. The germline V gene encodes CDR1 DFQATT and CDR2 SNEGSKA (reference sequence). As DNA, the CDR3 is TGCAGTGCTAGAGATGGTTATAATGAAAAACTGTTTTTT. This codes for CSARDGYNEKLFF.

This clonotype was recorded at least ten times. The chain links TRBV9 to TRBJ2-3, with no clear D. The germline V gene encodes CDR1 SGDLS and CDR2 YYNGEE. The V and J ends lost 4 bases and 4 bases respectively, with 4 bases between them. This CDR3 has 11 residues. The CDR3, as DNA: TGTGCCAGCAGCAATGCAGATACGCAGTATTTT. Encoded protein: CASSNADTQYF. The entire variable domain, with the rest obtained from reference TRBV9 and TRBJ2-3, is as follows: DSGVTQTPKHLITATGQRVTLRCSPRSGDLSVYWYQQSLDQGLQFLIQYYNGEERAKGNILERFSAQQFPDLHSELNLSSLELGDSALYFCASSNADTQYFGPGTRLTVL.

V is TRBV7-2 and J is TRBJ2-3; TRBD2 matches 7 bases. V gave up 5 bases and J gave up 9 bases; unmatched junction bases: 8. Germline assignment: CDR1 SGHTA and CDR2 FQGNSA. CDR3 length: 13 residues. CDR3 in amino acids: CASSPLGGGTQYF. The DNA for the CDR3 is TGTGCCAGCAGCCCGCTTGGGGGGGGAACGCAGTATTTT.

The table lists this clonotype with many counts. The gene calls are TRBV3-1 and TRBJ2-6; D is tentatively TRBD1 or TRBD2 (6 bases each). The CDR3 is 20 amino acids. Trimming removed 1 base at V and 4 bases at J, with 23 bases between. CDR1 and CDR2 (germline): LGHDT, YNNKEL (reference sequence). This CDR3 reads CASSQAPDGGQLLGANVLTF. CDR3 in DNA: TGTGCCAGCAGCCAAGCCCCGGATGGGGGGCAGCTCTTAGGGGCCAACGTCCTGACTTTC.

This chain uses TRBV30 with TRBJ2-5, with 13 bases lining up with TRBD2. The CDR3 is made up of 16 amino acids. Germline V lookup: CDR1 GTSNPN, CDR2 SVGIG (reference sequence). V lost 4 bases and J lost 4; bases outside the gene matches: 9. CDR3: CAWNLGLAGSGETQYF. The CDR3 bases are TGTGCCTGGAACCTGGGACTAGCGGGGTCCGGAGAGACCCAGTACTTC.

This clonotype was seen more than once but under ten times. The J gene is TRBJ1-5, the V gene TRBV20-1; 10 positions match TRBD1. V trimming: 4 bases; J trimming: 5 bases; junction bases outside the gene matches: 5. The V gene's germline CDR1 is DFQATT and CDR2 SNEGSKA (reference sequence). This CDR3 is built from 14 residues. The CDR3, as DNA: TGCAGTGCTAAGCTCGGGACAGGGGATCAGCCCCAGCATTTT. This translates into CSAKLGTGDQPQHF.

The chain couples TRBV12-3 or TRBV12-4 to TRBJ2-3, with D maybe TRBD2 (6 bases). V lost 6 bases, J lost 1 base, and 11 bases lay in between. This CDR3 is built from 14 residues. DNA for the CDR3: TGTGCCAGCAGAATTGGCGGGGGCACAGATACGCAGTATTTT. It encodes CASRIGGGTDTQYF.

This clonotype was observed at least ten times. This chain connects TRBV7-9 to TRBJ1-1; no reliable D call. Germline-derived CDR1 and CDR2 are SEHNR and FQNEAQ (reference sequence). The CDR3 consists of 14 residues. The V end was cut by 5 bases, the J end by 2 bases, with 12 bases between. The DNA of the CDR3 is TGTGCCAGCAGCCGCGGACTCCTAAACACTGAAGCTTTCTTT. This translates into CASSRGLLNTEAFF.

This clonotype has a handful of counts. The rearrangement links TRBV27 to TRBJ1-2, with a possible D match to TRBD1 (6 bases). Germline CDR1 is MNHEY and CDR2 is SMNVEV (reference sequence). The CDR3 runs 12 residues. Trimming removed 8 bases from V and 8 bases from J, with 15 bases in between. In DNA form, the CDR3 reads TGTGCCAGCGGTCGGGACATGCGCGGCTACACCTTC. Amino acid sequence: CASGRDMRGYTF.

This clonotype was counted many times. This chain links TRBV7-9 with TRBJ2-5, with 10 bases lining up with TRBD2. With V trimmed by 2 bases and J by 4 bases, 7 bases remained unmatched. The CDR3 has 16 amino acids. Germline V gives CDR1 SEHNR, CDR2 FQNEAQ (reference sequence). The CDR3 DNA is TGTGCCAGCAGCTTACGTGCTAGCGGGGGCCGAGAGACCCAGTACTTC. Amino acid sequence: CASSLRASGGRETQYF.

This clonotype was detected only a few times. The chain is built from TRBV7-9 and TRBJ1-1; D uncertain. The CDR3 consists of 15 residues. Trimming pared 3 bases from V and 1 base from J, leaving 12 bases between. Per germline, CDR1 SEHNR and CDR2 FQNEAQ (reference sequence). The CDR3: CASSFVGSRNTEAFF. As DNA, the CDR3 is TGTGCCAGCAGCTTCGTCGGGTCTAGGAACACTGAAGCTTTCTTT.

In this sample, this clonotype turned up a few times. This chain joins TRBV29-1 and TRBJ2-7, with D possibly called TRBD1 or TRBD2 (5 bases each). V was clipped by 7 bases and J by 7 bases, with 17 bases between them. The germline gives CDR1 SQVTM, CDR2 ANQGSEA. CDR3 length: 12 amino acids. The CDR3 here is CSAGPDDGEQYF. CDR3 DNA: TGCAGCGCGGGACCAGACGACGGTGAGCAGTACTTC.

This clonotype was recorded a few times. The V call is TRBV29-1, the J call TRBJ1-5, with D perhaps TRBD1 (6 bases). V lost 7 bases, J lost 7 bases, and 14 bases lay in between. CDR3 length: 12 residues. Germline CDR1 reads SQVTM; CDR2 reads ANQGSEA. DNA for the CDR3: TGCAGCGCGGGGGACCAGGGGCAGCCCCAGCATTTT. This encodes CSAGDQGQPQHF.

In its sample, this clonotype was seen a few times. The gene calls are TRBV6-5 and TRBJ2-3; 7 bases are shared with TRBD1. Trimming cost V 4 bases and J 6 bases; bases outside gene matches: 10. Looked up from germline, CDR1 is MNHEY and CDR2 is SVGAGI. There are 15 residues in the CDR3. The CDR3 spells CASSSIGTALDTQYF. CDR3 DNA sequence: TGTGCCAGCAGTTCTATCGGGACAGCGCTGGATACGCAGTATTTT.

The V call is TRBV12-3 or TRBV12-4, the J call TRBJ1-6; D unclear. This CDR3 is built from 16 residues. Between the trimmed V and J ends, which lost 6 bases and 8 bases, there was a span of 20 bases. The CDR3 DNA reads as TGTGCCAGCAGCCATTCCTCCGGGGAACGGGATTCACCCCTCCACTTT. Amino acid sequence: CASSHSSGERDSPLHF.

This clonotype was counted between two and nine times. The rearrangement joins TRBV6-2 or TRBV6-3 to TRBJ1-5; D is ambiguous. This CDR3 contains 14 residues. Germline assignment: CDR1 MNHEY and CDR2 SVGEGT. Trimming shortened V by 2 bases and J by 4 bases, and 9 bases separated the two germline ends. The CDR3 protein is CASSYAGSNQPQHF. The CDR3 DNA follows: TGTGCCAGCAGTTACGCGGGGTCAAATCAGCCCCAGCATTTT.

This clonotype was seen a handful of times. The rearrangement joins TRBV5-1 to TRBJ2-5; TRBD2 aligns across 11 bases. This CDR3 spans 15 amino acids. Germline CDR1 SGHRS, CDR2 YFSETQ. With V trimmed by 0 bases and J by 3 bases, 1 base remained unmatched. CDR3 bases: TGCGCCAGCAGCTTGGGACTAGCGGGGAAAGAGACCCAGTACTTC. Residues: CASSLGLAGKETQYF.

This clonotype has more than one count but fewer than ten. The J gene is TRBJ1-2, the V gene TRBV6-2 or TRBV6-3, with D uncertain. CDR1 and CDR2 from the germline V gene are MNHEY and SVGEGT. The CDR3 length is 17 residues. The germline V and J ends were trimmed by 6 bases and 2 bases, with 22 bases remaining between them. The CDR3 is CASRTGHVTRWNYGYTF. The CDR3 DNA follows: TGTGCCAGCAGGACGGGCCACGTGACAAGGTGGAACTATGGCTACACCTTC.

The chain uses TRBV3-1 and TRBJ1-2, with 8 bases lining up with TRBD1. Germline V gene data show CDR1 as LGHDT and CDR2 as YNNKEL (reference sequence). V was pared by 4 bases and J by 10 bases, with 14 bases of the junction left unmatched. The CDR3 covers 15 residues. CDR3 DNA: TGTGCCAGCAGCCGGACCCGGGGACAGGCAATTGTCTACACCTTC. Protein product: CASSRTRGQAIVYTF. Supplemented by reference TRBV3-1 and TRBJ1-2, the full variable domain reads DTAVSQTPKYLVTQMGNDKSIKCEQNLGHDTMYWYKQDSKKFLKIMFSYNNKELIINETVPNRFSPKSPDKAHLNLHINSLELGDSAVYFCASSRTRGQAIVYTFGSGTRLTVV.

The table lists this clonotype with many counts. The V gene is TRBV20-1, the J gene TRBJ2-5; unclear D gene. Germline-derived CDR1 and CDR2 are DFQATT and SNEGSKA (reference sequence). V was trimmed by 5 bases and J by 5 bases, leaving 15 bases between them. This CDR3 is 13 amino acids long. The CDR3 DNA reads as TGCAGTGCTGCTTGGGCCGAGGTGGAGACCCAGTACTTC. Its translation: CSAAWAEVETQYF.

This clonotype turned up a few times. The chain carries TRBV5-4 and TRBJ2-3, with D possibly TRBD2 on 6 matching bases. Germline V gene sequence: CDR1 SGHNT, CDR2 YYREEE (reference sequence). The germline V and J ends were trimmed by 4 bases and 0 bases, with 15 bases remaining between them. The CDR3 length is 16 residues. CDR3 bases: TGTGCCAGCAGCGCGGGGACGGATGCTAGCACAGATACGCAGTATTTT. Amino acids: CASSAGTDASTDTQYF.

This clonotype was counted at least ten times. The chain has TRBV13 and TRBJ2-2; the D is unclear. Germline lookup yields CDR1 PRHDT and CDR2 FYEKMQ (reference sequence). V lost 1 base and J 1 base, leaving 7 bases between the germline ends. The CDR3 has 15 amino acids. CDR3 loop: CASSLVGRNTGELFF. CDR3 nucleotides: TGTGCCAGCAGCTTAGTGGGTCGGAACACCGGGGAGCTGTTTTTT.